This entry concerns a single TCR beta chain. The germline V gene has CDR1 MNHNS and CDR2 SASEGT. V trimming: 2 bases; J trimming: 6 bases; junction bases outside the gene matches: 23. The CDR3 extends over 21 amino acids. The data belong to a study of blood T cell repertoires in COVID-19. About the study: Material from acute and convalescent COVID-19 was sourced from the United States, Italy and Spain. Nucleic acid was either cDNA or gDNA, and it came from T cells, B-cell-depleted T cells, or PBMCs.

Only in-frame clones appear in the TCRdb table, and some are missing; sequencing was by immunoSEQ multiplex PCR. The table records fewer than 400,000 clones, approximately 87% of them present only once. This TCR was sampled from a woman in her twenties or thirties with COVID-19, enrolled during active disease. The chain carries TRBV6-1 and TRBJ2-7; 12 bases are shared with TRBD2. The sample consisted of peripheral blood. The CDR3 DNA reads TGTGCCAGCAGTGAAAACAGCTGGGTGACTAGCGGGAGTGCCCCTACCCTCGAGCAGTACTTC. This codes for CASSENSWVTSGSAPTLEQYF.